This T cell receptor (beta chain) was obtained from a study of T cell repertoires in cytomegalovirus infection. Study in general: It was the public TCR beta signatures that indicated both CMV infection and matching HLA type. Whole-study results and caveats: Within the response measured ex vivo, HLA-C-restricted CMV-specific TCR beta clonotypes were dominant. The cumulative frequency of public TCR beta families distinguished individuals who carried CMV together with the relevant HLA.

MiXCR was run by TCRdb on the reads, yielding one entry per CDR3 protein. The sample lists 350,000 to 450,000 distinct CDR3 sequences, around 18% occurring once. Unmatched junction bases numbered 5, after V lost 6 bases and J lost 4 bases. CDR1 and CDR2 from the germline V gene are LNHDA and SQIVND (reference sequence). The CDR3 length is 14 residues. With regard to this clonotype: The target antigen is unknown.

The source is a human donor in good health (CMV status not recorded). Some clones in this sample may be carry-over from other donors' samples. This chain connects TRBV19 to TRBJ2-3; 9 positions agree with TRBD2. The sample consisted of PBMCs. CDR3 DNA: TGTGCCAGTAGGTTGATAGCGGGAGCAGATACGCAGTATTTT. Translated: CASRLIAGADTQYF. The full variable domain, rest sourced from reference TRBV19 and TRBJ2-3, is DGGITQSPKYLFRKEGQNVTLSCEQNLNHDAMYWYRQDPGQGLRLIYYSQIVNDFQKGDIAEGYSVSREKKESFPLTVTSAQKNPTAFYLCASRLIAGADTQYFGPGTRLTVL.